This entry lists 24 T cell receptor beta chains sequenced from one sample in a study of blood T cell repertoires in COVID-19. Only in-frame clones appear in the TCRdb table, and some are missing; sequencing was by immunoSEQ multiplex PCR. Here the sample spans fewer than 110,000 clones, about 90% being singletons. Sequenced sample: peripheral blood. The origin of the receptors is a human donor in a cohort sampled during active COVID-19.

In DNA, the CDR3 is TGTGCCAGCAAGATCCAGCGGGGGGCAGATACGCAGTATTTT. Translating gives CASKIQRGADTQYF. The rearrangement joins TRBV2 to TRBJ2-3; 9 nucleotides line up with TRBD2. Germline CDR1 reads SNHLY; CDR2 reads FYNNEI. Losses at the gene ends were 7 bases for V and 4 bases for J; bases not matched to a gene: 6. This CDR3 is built from 14 residues.

This chain connects TRBV10-2 to TRBJ1-4; tentatively, D is TRBD1 (5 bases). The germline CDR1 and CDR2 sequences are WSHSY and SAAADI. The CDR3 runs 14 residues. V lost 6 bases and J 4 bases, leaving 12 bases between the germline ends. This CDR3 reads CASSRGTVNEKLFF. The CDR3 DNA reads as TGCGCCAGCAGCCGTGGGACTGTTAATGAAAAACTGTTTTTT.

The CDR3: CASSLLLANYGYTF. The CDR3 nucleotides read TGTGCCAGCAGCTTGTTACTAGCAAACTATGGCTACACCTTC. The rearrangement links TRBV5-6 to TRBJ1-2; D gene uncertain. This CDR3 comprises 14 residues. With 1 base removed from V and 2 bases from J, the gap between germline ends came to 9 bases. Germline lookup yields CDR1 SGHDT and CDR2 YYEEEE.

This clone was observed a handful of times. CDR3 residues: CASSQETSASSGEQYF. The CDR3 DNA follows: TGTGCCAGCAGCCAAGAGACTAGCGCTTCTTCTGGCGAGCAGTACTTC. V gene TRBV4-2 combines with J gene TRBJ2-7, with TRBD2 matching 8 bases. Germline CDR1 is LGHNA and CDR2 is YNFKEQ. The CDR3 runs to 16 residues. V lost 0 bases, J lost 6 bases, and 10 bases stayed unmatched.

This chain links TRBV27 with TRBJ1-3; 7 nucleotides agree with TRBD1. This CDR3 contains 16 residues. Trimming cost V 6 bases and J 2 bases; bases outside gene matches: 10. Germline values: CDR1 MNHEY, CDR2 SMNVEV (reference sequence). This CDR3 reads CASSPSTGNAGNTIYF. CDR3 bases: TGTGCCAGCAGCCCCTCGACAGGGAACGCTGGAAACACCATATATTTT.

This rearrangement joins TRBV6-5 to TRBJ1-2; 10 bases line up with TRBD1. Per the germline V gene, CDR1 is MNHEY and CDR2 is SVGAGI. J was trimmed by 8 bases and V by 6 bases; bases with no gene match: 9. The CDR3 totals 14 residues. The CDR3 loop reads CASRAPGTGDGYTF. For the CDR3, the DNA is TGTGCCAGCAGGGCCCCCGGGACAGGGGACGGCTACACCTTC.

The V call is TRBV5-6, the J call TRBJ2-2; TRBD1 matches 7 bases. The CDR3 is made up of 16 amino acids. CDR1 and CDR2 from the germline V gene are SGHDT and YYEEEE. V lost 0 bases, J lost 3 bases, and 5 bases stayed unmatched. CDR3 bases: TGTGCCAGCAGCTTGGATAAGGGGGCTGACACCGGGGAGCTGTTTTTT. Protein: CASSLDKGADTGELFF.

The V gene is TRBV30, the J gene TRBJ2-4, with 8 positions matching TRBD1. The CDR3 extends over 13 amino acids. From germline, CDR1 is GTSNPN and CDR2 SVGIG (reference sequence). V lost 2 bases, J lost 6 bases, and 3 bases stayed unmatched. CDR3: CAWSRGQGNIQYF. The CDR3 nucleotides are TGTGCCTGGAGTAGAGGACAGGGAAACATTCAGTACTTC.

The genes are TRBV7-8 and TRBJ2-2, with 12 bases aligning to TRBD2. Losses at the gene ends were 5 bases for V and 8 bases for J; bases not matched to a gene: 9. The CDR3 spans 16 residues. Germline CDR1 reads SGHVS; CDR2 reads FQNEAQ. CDR3 in amino acids: CASSARLAGVPGELFF. The CDR3 DNA follows: TGTGCCAGCAGCGCCCGACTAGCGGGAGTACCAGGGGAGCTGTTTTTT.

This clone occurred once. The V gene is TRBV2, the J gene TRBJ1-6, with a possible D match to TRBD1 (6 bases). With 3 bases removed from V and 8 bases from J, the gap between germline ends came to 14 bases. The CDR3 is made up of 15 amino acids. CDR1 SNHLY and CDR2 FYNNEI come from the germline V gene. The CDR3 sequence: CASSEGGAGDSPLHF. The CDR3 DNA reads TGTGCCAGCAGTGAGGGGGGGGCCGGCGATTCACCCCTCCACTTT.

The chain has TRBV7-2 and TRBJ1-2, with D perhaps TRBD1 (6 bases). V dropped 7 bases and J dropped 5 bases, with 26 bases sitting between them. The CDR3 covers 17 residues. The germline CDR1 and CDR2 sequences are SGHTA and FQGNSA. CDR3 sequence: CASTYWDTEKNGYGYTF. For the CDR3, the DNA is TGTGCCAGCACCTACTGGGACACCGAAAAGAATGGTTATGGCTACACCTTC. Supplemented by reference TRBV7-2 and TRBJ1-2, the full variable domain reads GAGVSQSPSNKVTEKGKDVELRCDPISGHTALYWYRQSLGQGLEFLIYFQGNSAPDKSGLPSDRFSAERTGGSVSTLTIQRTQQEDSAVYLCASTYWDTEKNGYGYTFGSGTRLTVV.

V gene TRBV11-3 combines with J gene TRBJ2-1; TRBD2 is a possible D gene (5 bases). The CDR3 is 13 residues long. Germline assignment: CDR1 SGHNT and CDR2 YENEEA. The ends were cut back, 0 bases at V and 10 bases at J, with 10 bases in the middle. The chain's CDR3 is CASSLDPGGEQFF. The CDR3 DNA reads TGTGCCAGCAGCTTAGATCCAGGAGGAGAGCAGTTCTTC.

Here the CDR3 reads CASSLFSSLNEQYF. CDR3 DNA: TGTGCCAGCAGCTTATTCTCCTCCCTAAACGAGCAGTACTTC. The chain uses TRBV7-2 and TRBJ2-7; unclear D gene. CDR1 is SGHTA, CDR2 FQGNSA, per germline. The CDR3 runs 14 residues. V gave up 2 bases and J gave up 5 bases, with 13 bases separating them.

The genes are TRBV11-3 and TRBJ2-1, with D possibly TRBD2 on 6 matching bases. The V and J ends lost 3 bases and 1 base respectively, with 10 bases between them. The CDR3 runs 15 residues. CDR1 is SGHNT and CDR2 is YENEEA in the germline V gene. The CDR3 bases are TGTGCCAGCAGCTTTGGGGGGTTATCCTACAATGAGCAGTTCTTC. It translates to CASSFGGLSYNEQFF.

This chain links TRBV5-4 with TRBJ2-3; the D gene is possibly TRBD2 (5 bases). Deletions cut 0 bases from V and 8 bases from J, with 10 bases between. CDR3 length: 13 residues. CDR1 and CDR2 (germline): SGHNT, YYREEE (reference sequence). CDR3 DNA: TGTGCCAGCAGCTTGGATCTGAGCGGTACGCAGTATTTT. Amino acid sequence: CASSLDLSGTQYF. Filled out from reference TRBV5-4 and TRBJ2-3, the complete variable domain reads ETGVTQSPTHLIKTRGQQVTLRCSSQSGHNTVSWYQQALGQGPQFIFQYYREEENGRGNFPPRFSGLQFPNYSSELNVNALELDDSALYLCASSLDLSGTQYFGPGTRLTVL.

In its sample, this clone was seen once. The chain links TRBV28 to TRBJ2-1; weak D call: TRBD1 (5 bases). V was cut by 2 bases and J by 7 bases, with 9 bases left in between. CDR1 and CDR2 (germline): MDHEN, SYDVKM. The CDR3 has 13 amino acids. CDR3 in amino acids: CASSLPGWNEQFF. As DNA, the CDR3 is TGTGCCAGCAGTTTACCAGGGTGGAATGAGCAGTTCTTC.

This chain links TRBV15 with TRBJ1-2; no firm D call. V lost 0 bases and J 0 bases, leaving 11 bases between the germline ends. The CDR3 runs to 16 residues. CDR1 is LNHNV, CDR2 YYDKDF, per germline (reference sequence). DNA for the CDR3: TGTGCCACCAGCAGAGATATGCAGGCCGCTAACTATGGCTACACCTTC. It encodes CATSRDMQAANYGYTF. Together with reference TRBV15 and TRBJ1-2, the CDR3 gives the full variable domain: DAMVIQNPRYQVTQFGKPVTLSCSQTLNHNVMYWYQQKSSQAPKLLFHYYDKDFNNEADTPDNFQSRRPNTSFCFLDIRSPGLGDTAMYLCATSRDMQAANYGYTFGSGTRLTVV.

This clone was counted a few times. This rearrangement joins TRBV5-1 to TRBJ1-1; the D gene is possibly TRBD1 (5 bases). This CDR3 region has 14 residues. Trimming pared 1 base from V and 4 bases from J, leaving 11 bases between. Per the germline V gene, CDR1 is SGHRS and CDR2 is YFSETQ. CDR3 in amino acids: CASSLSQGGTEAFF. The CDR3 DNA follows: TGCGCCAGCAGCTTGAGTCAGGGCGGCACTGAAGCTTTCTTT.

The chain employs TRBV6-1 and TRBJ1-1; 10 positions agree with TRBD1. V lost 3 bases and J lost 3; bases outside the gene matches: 7. Germline V gene lookup returns CDR1 MNHNS and CDR2 SASEGT. This CDR3 region has 16 residues. The CDR3 loop is CASSEGTGAVDTEAFF. In DNA form, the CDR3 reads TGTGCCAGCAGTGAGGGGACAGGGGCTGTAGACACTGAAGCTTTCTTT.

This clone was counted only a few times. J is TRBJ2-2 and V is TRBV29-1; 10 bases match TRBD1. Losses at the gene ends were 6 bases for V and 2 bases for J; bases not matched to a gene: 12. From germline, CDR1 is SQVTM and CDR2 ANQGSEA. CDR3 length: 17 residues. The CDR3 region has the DNA TGCAGCGTGGCCGGGACAGGGGTCGGGATTAACACCGGGGAGCTGTTTTTT. Protein sequence: CSVAGTGVGINTGELFF.

This clone came up once. This chain connects TRBV14 to TRBJ1-2; 12 bases are a match to TRBD1. V was clipped by 8 bases and J by 8 bases; unmatched bases: 6. Germline lookup yields CDR1 SGHDN and CDR2 FVKESK. The CDR3 extends over 13 amino acids. The CDR3: CASVGTGGFGYTF. CDR3 nucleotide sequence: TGTGCCAGCGTCGGGACAGGGGGCTTCGGCTACACCTTC. Together with reference TRBV14 and TRBJ1-2, the CDR3 gives the full variable domain: EAGVTQFPSHSVIEKGQTVTLRCDPISGHDNLYWYRRVMGKEIKFLLHFVKESKQDESGMPNNRFLAERTGGTYSTLKVQPAELEDSGVYFCASVGTGGFGYTFGSGTRLTVV.

This clone occurred once. The CDR3 region is CASSLTGIQPQHF. CDR3 nucleotides: TGTGCCAGCAGTCTCACAGGGATTCAGCCCCAGCATTTT. The chain recombines TRBV28 with TRBJ1-5; D possibly corresponds to TRBD1 (6 bases). Trimming cost V 5 bases and J 6 bases, with 11 bases left between them. The length of the CDR3 is 13 residues. Germline V gene lookup returns CDR1 MDHEN and CDR2 SYDVKM.

The genes are TRBV18 and TRBJ2-3, with D perhaps TRBD2 (5 bases). Trimming pared 3 bases from V and 4 bases from J, leaving 14 bases between. CDR1 is KGHSH, CDR2 LQKENI, per germline. The CDR3 sequence is 15 residues long. CDR3 in amino acids: CASSPPVDSADTQYF. CDR3 DNA sequence: TGTGCCAGCTCACCCCCAGTGGACTCAGCAGATACGCAGTATTTT.

The rearrangement joins TRBV2 to TRBJ1-6, with D perhaps TRBD1 (5 bases). From germline, CDR1 is SNHLY and CDR2 FYNNEI. The CDR3 is 14 amino acids. V lost 6 bases and J lost 7, with 13 bases in between. The CDR3 is CASRSDRQNSPLHF. The CDR3 region has the DNA TGTGCCAGCAGGTCAGACAGACAAAATTCACCCCTCCACTTT.